A single sample gave rise to the 18 T cell receptor beta chains below, sequenced in a study of cytomegalovirus exposure and HLA in healthy donors. 60 Vbeta and 13 Jbeta primers were used in PCR. Method: immunoSEQ multiplex PCR; TCRdb's copy keeps in-frame clones and lacks some. The sample lists under 200,000 clones, less than 80% seen once, with more than 0.55% in the top ten. Sequenced: PBMCs. The receptors were sampled from a woman in her forties in good health and CMV-seronegative.

The chain uses TRBV4-1 and TRBJ2-3; weak D call: TRBD2 (6 bases). The CDR3 runs to 18 residues. Trimming stripped 3 bases from V and 3 bases from J, with 22 bases between. The germline CDR1 and CDR2 sequences are MGHRA and YSYEKL. CDR3 amino acids: CASSHSTLSGVRTDTQYF. The CDR3 nucleotides are TGCGCCAGCAGCCATTCCACTCTGTCGGGGGTAAGGACAGATACGCAGTATTTT.

V usage is TRBV11-3 and J usage is TRBJ2-1, with D hard to call. The ends were cut back, 2 bases at V and 2 bases at J, with 13 bases in the middle. Germline V gives CDR1 SGHNT, CDR2 YENEEA. The CDR3 is made up of 16 amino acids. The CDR3 nucleotides read TGTGCCAGCAGCTTACGAGGCTACGGAGCCTACAATGAGCAGTTCTTC. This sequence encodes CASSLRGYGAYNEQFF.

A note on this clone: The junction departs from the called germline gene at one end, perhaps through a read error. This chain connects TRBV7-9 to TRBJ1-3; no firm D call. Germline CDR1 SEHNR, CDR2 FQNEAQ (reference sequence). CDR3 size: 15 residues. In DNA, the CDR3 is TGTTCCAGCAGCTTAGTTTCGAGCTCTGGAAACACCATATATTTT. Amino acids: CSSSLVSSSGNTIYF.

The rearrangement links TRBV10-3 to TRBJ2-3; 7 bases agree with TRBD1. CDR1 and CDR2 (germline): ENHRY, SYGVKD. The CDR3 runs 15 residues. The V segment lost 4 bases and the J segment 2 bases; nucleotides outside the gene matches: 6. As DNA, the CDR3 is TGTGCCATCAGTGGAAAGGGGGCCGACACAGATACGCAGTATTTT. This sequence encodes CAISGKGADTDTQYF.

This chain connects TRBV29-1 to TRBJ1-1; TRBD1 matches at 8 bases. Germline CDR1 and CDR2: SQVTM and ANQGSEA. V lost 6 bases, J lost 4 bases, and 4 bases stayed unmatched. The CDR3 is 12 residues long. CDR3 in amino acids: CSVGTGGTEAFF. DNA of the CDR3: TGCAGCGTCGGGACAGGAGGCACTGAAGCTTTCTTT.

The chain carries TRBV5-1 and TRBJ2-3; 10 bases are a match to TRBD2. The germline gives CDR1 SGHRS, CDR2 YFSETQ. The CDR3 is 17 amino acids. With 1 base clipped from V and 0 bases from J, the junction kept 5 bases outside the gene matches. The CDR3 region is CASSLTSGTTSTDTQYF. The CDR3 DNA reads as TGCGCCAGCAGCTTGACTAGCGGGACGACTAGCACAGATACGCAGTATTTT.

The V gene is TRBV30, the J gene TRBJ2-7; 9 nucleotides match TRBD2. CDR1 and CDR2 (germline): GTSNPN, SVGIG (reference sequence). This CDR3 comprises 15 residues. The ends lost 0 bases at V and 1 base at J; junction bases unmatched: 4. The CDR3 sequence is CAWSVGSGGSYEQYF. In DNA, the CDR3 is TGTGCCTGGAGTGTAGGTAGCGGGGGTTCCTACGAGCAGTACTTC. Combining the CDR3 with reference TRBV30 and TRBJ2-7 gives the whole variable domain SQTIHQWPATLVQPVGSPLSLECTVEGTSNPNLYWYRQAAGRGLQLLFYSVGIGQISSEVPQNLSASRPQDRQFILSSKKLLLSDSGFYLCAWSVGSGGSYEQYFGPGTRLTVT.

This chain links TRBV5-1 with TRBJ2-3; 8 positions match TRBD1. The CDR3 runs 15 residues. Germline V gives CDR1 SGHRS, CDR2 YFSETQ. Trimming took 4 bases from V and 0 from J; bases not matched to a gene: 4. CDR3 DNA: TGCGCCAGCAGCCCAAGGACAGGGAGCACAGATACGCAGTATTTT. This gives the protein CASSPRTGSTDTQYF.

This clone appeared a single time. The chain employs TRBV2 and TRBJ2-5; TRBD1 might be the D (6 bases). V lost 7 bases to trimming and J lost 5 bases, with 20 bases between them. Per germline, CDR1 SNHLY and CDR2 FYNNEI. The CDR3 length is 15 residues. CDR3: CASMDQRGGGETQYF. DNA for the CDR3: TGTGCCAGCATGGATCAGAGAGGGGGTGGGGAGACCCAGTACTTC.

The chain uses TRBV5-1 and TRBJ2-3; a possible D gene is TRBD2 (6 bases). The CDR3 extends over 16 amino acids. Trimming took 0 bases from V and 2 from J, leaving 13 bases between them. Germline CDR1 reads SGHRS; CDR2 reads YFSETQ. The CDR3 DNA follows: TGCGCCAGCAGCTTGGCTGGGACTCCACTCACAGATACGCAGTATTTT. It codes for CASSLAGTPLTDTQYF.

This clone was seen once. The rearrangement joins TRBV7-2 to TRBJ2-1; TRBD2 aligns across 8 bases. CDR3 size: 15 residues. V was clipped by 4 bases and J by 8 bases; unmatched bases: 10. CDR1 is SGHTA and CDR2 is FQGNSA in the germline V gene. The CDR3 coding sequence is TGTGCCAGCAGCTCCGGGACTAGGCATAAGGATGAGCAGTTCTTC. Its translation is CASSSGTRHKDEQFF.

The J gene is TRBJ1-4, the V gene TRBV7-9, with D tentatively TRBD1 (5 bases). V was trimmed by 2 bases and J by 8 bases, leaving 12 bases between them. CDR1 and CDR2 from the germline V gene are SEHNR and FQNEAQ (reference sequence). This CDR3 has 14 residues. The CDR3 protein is CASSLPGTGEKLFF. The CDR3 nucleotides read TGTGCCAGCAGCTTACCAGGGACTGGAGAAAAACTGTTTTTT.

For the CDR3, the DNA is TGTGCCAGCAGTGAGTACCCGGGACAGGGGCAGTACTTC. It yields the protein CASSEYPGQGQYF. V is TRBV6-1 and J is TRBJ2-7; 9 bases line up with TRBD1. CDR1 and CDR2 (germline): MNHNS, SASEGT. CDR3 size: 13 residues. Unmatched junction bases numbered 6, after V lost 3 bases and J lost 9 bases.

This clone turned up a few times. The gene calls are TRBV4-2 and TRBJ1-2; 8 bases agree with TRBD1. The CDR3 length is 17 residues. After removal of 4 bases from V and 4 bases from J, the junction contained 14 bases not matched to a gene. Germline V gene lookup returns CDR1 LGHNA and CDR2 YNFKEQ. The CDR3 loop is CASSPTLDRGRGYGYTF. CDR3 DNA sequence: TGTGCCAGCAGCCCCACCCTTGACAGGGGCCGAGGCTATGGCTACACCTTC.

The chain couples TRBV11-2 to TRBJ2-1; 11 bases match TRBD2. Germline V gene data show CDR1 as SGHAT and CDR2 as FQNNGV. V was clipped by 5 bases and J by 2 bases; unmatched bases: 2. The CDR3 is 15 residues long. CDR3 residues: CASSVGLAAYNEQFF. The CDR3, as DNA: TGTGCCAGCAGCGTGGGACTAGCGGCCTACAATGAGCAGTTCTTC.

The V and J genes are TRBV7-8 and TRBJ1-1; unclear D gene. Between the trimmed V and J ends, which lost 0 bases and 0 bases, there was a span of 11 bases. This CDR3 contains 16 residues. The germline V gene encodes CDR1 SGHVS and CDR2 FQNEAQ. The CDR3 DNA follows: TGTGCCAGCAGCTTAGCTTCGGGGAGTGTGAACACTGAAGCTTTCTTT. The encoded protein is CASSLASGSVNTEAFF.

The chain joins TRBV29-1 to TRBJ1-2; D gene uncertain. This CDR3 spans 15 amino acids. Germline-derived CDR1 and CDR2 are SQVTM and ANQGSEA. Trimming left V 8 bases short and J 3 bases short, with 22 bases between. CDR3 nucleotides: TGCAGCAAATCGACCCGCGCGGGGTTTCACTATGGCTACACCTTC. Translated, it gives CSKSTRAGFHYGYTF.

The rearrangement joins TRBV11-2 to TRBJ2-3; D call uncertain. This CDR3 region has 14 residues. CDR1 is SGHAT and CDR2 is FQNNGV in the germline V gene. Trimming left V 1 base short and J 4 bases short, with 9 bases between. The CDR3 spells CASSLAQSADTQYF. The CDR3 DNA reads as TGTGCCAGCAGCTTAGCGCAGTCTGCAGATACGCAGTATTTT.